The 16 T cell receptor beta chains below all came from one sample that was sequenced in a study of a mutant IDH1 vaccine in newly diagnosed glioma. As to time point: baseline, week 1 (first vaccination visit). Treatment noted: pre-vaccination baseline after standard-of-care therapy. Some clones are missing from TCRdb's copy, which holds only in-frame ones; the method was immunoSEQ multiplex PCR. The profile shows about 98,000 clones, roughly 90% of them singletons. The sample in question was PBMCs, obtained from a glioma patient treated with radiotherapy, temozolomide or both. Receptors were obtained from a woman between 50 and 59 years old with glioma.

This clone was recorded only once. The chain couples TRBV7-8 to TRBJ2-1; D possibly corresponds to TRBD2 (6 bases). The ends were cut back, 2 bases at V and 6 bases at J, with 11 bases in the middle. The CDR3 runs to 14 residues. Per germline, CDR1 SGHVS and CDR2 FQNEAQ. The CDR3 sequence: CASSLRRGSNEQFF. DNA for the CDR3: TGTGCCAGCAGCTTACGGCGGGGCAGCAATGAGCAGTTCTTC.

Here the CDR3 DNA reads TGTGCCAGCAGTTTTATAGCTAACTATGGCTACACCTTC. Encoded protein: CASSFIANYGYTF. V is TRBV27 and J is TRBJ1-2; D unresolved. CDR1 is MNHEY, CDR2 SMNVEV, per germline (reference sequence). CDR3 length: 13 residues. V was trimmed by 3 bases and J by 0 bases, leaving 5 bases between them.

The J gene is TRBJ2-3, the V gene TRBV11-3; 14 bases align to TRBD2. Germline V gene lookup returns CDR1 SGHNT and CDR2 YENEEA. The CDR3 runs to 17 residues. V gave up 5 bases and J gave up 3 bases; unmatched junction bases: 7. The CDR3 sequence: CASSPGTSGRLTDTQYF. The CDR3 bases are TGTGCCAGCAGCCCGGGGACTAGCGGGAGACTAACAGATACGCAGTATTTT.

V is TRBV5-4 and J is TRBJ1-2; 8 bases are shared with TRBD1. From germline, CDR1 is SGHNT and CDR2 YYREEE (reference sequence). This CDR3 spans 15 amino acids. The ends lost 0 bases at V and 5 bases at J; junction bases unmatched: 6. The CDR3 DNA follows: TGTGCCAGCAGCTTGGACCTAGGACAGGGTTATGGCTACACCTTC. As protein: CASSLDLGQGYGYTF.

The chain is built from TRBV27 and TRBJ2-3, with TRBD2 matching 12 bases. This CDR3 contains 18 residues. Germline CDR1 and CDR2: MNHEY and SMNVEV (reference sequence). The J segment lost 3 bases and the V segment lost 5 bases, leaving 12 bases of the junction unmatched. The CDR3 nucleotides are TGTGCCAGCAGTCCCTCTTGGCTAGCGGGAGGGGGGACAGATACGCAGTATTTT. Amino acids: CASSPSWLAGGGTDTQYF.

The V call is TRBV5-1, the J call TRBJ2-1, with D possibly matching TRBD1 (6 bases). From germline, CDR1 is SGHRS and CDR2 YFSETQ. Trimming stripped 3 bases from V and 6 bases from J, with 13 bases between. The CDR3 sequence is 14 residues long. This chain's CDR3 is CASSSATGFNEQFF. In nucleotides, the CDR3 is TGCGCCAGCAGCTCCGCCACAGGGTTCAATGAGCAGTTCTTC.

The V gene is TRBV6-6, the J gene TRBJ2-7; no firm D call. CDR3 size: 13 residues. V was shortened by 5 bases and J by 6 bases, with 14 bases between the two germline ends. The germline V gene encodes CDR1 MNHNY and CDR2 SVGAGI (reference sequence). The CDR3 nucleotides are TGTGCCAGCAGTACCCACCCCGACGGCGAGCAGTACTTC. It yields the protein CASSTHPDGEQYF.

The chain is built from TRBV6-1 and TRBJ2-1, with 10 bases fitting TRBD2. The length of the CDR3 is 14 residues. Germline CDR1 reads MNHNS; CDR2 reads SASEGT. J gave up 2 bases and V 7 bases, and 2 bases lay outside the gene matches. In DNA form, the CDR3 reads TGTGCCAGCACCGGACTAGCGGCCTACAATGAGCAGTTCTTC. Its protein is CASTGLAAYNEQFF.

The chain's CDR3 is CASSLQGEDEKLFF. As DNA, the CDR3 is TGCGCCAGCAGCCTCCAGGGGGAGGATGAAAAACTGTTTTTT. V usage is TRBV5-1 and J usage is TRBJ1-4; 7 bases are shared with TRBD1. V lost 4 bases, J lost 6 bases, and 6 bases stayed unmatched. The CDR3 totals 14 residues. The germline V gene encodes CDR1 SGHRS and CDR2 YFSETQ.

This rearrangement joins TRBV6-5 to TRBJ2-3; either TRBD1 or TRBD2 may supply D (5 bases each). The CDR3 loop spans 14 amino acids. The V gene lost 6 bases and the J gene lost 2 bases, with 12 bases spanning the gap. Looked up from germline, CDR1 is MNHEY and CDR2 is SVGAGI. The DNA for the CDR3 is TGTGCCAGCAGCGACGGGGCCCCCACAGATACGCAGTATTTT. It specifies CASSDGAPTDTQYF.

Here the CDR3 reads CASSQEGSRGAYGYTF. DNA for the CDR3: TGTGCCAGCAGCCAAGAAGGATCCAGGGGCGCGTATGGCTACACCTTC. The chain employs TRBV4-2 and TRBJ1-2; TRBD1 might be the D (6 bases). This CDR3 is built from 16 residues. Trimming took off 0 bases at V and 5 bases at J, with 16 bases between the two ends. CDR1 LGHNA and CDR2 YNFKEQ come from the germline V gene.

This clone has just a few counts. The genes are TRBV29-1 and TRBJ1-2; D is unresolved. This CDR3 is 13 amino acids long. Germline V gives CDR1 SQVTM, CDR2 ANQGSEA. The V end was cut by 6 bases, the J end by 2 bases, with 13 bases between. CDR3 in amino acids: CSVPNDGNYGYTF. DNA of the CDR3: TGCAGCGTGCCCAACGACGGAAACTATGGCTACACCTTC.

This chain joins TRBV5-1 and TRBJ2-1; 7 bases match TRBD2. Germline CDR1 reads SGHRS; CDR2 reads YFSETQ. Unmatched junction bases numbered 10, after V lost 4 bases and J lost 6 bases. The CDR3 extends over 15 amino acids. In DNA form, the CDR3 reads TGCGCCAGCAGCAGCCGGGACTACCGACTCAATGAGCAGTTCTTC. Its translation is CASSSRDYRLNEQFF.

This clone has more than one count but fewer than ten. The chain recombines TRBV5-6 with TRBJ1-1, with D unresolved. V shed 0 bases and J shed 11 bases, with 14 bases lying between them. The CDR3 runs 13 residues. Germline CDR1 SGHDT, CDR2 YYEEEE. CDR3 DNA sequence: TGTGCCAGCAGCTTGGCCAACGGCCTAGGGGCTTTCTTT. Translation gives CASSLANGLGAFF.

V is TRBV13 and J is TRBJ2-6; D remains ambiguous. V was trimmed by 7 bases and J by 0 bases, leaving 10 bases between them. This CDR3 region has 15 residues. Germline lookup yields CDR1 PRHDT and CDR2 FYEKMQ (reference sequence). The CDR3: CASTPSTSGANVLTF. CDR3 nucleotides: TGTGCCAGCACCCCTTCGACCTCTGGGGCCAACGTCCTGACTTTC.

This clone was observed a few times. The gene calls are TRBV5-5 and TRBJ2-2; D may be TRBD1 (6 bases). Germline V gene lookup returns CDR1 SGHKS and CDR2 YYEKEE (reference sequence). V lost 5 bases and J lost 4, with 15 bases in between. The CDR3 contains 15 residues. The CDR3 nucleotides are TGTGCCAGCAGTTATGGACAGCCTGGCACCGGGGAGCTGTTTTTT. It specifies CASSYGQPGTGELFF. The whole variable domain, remainder taken from reference TRBV5-5 and TRBJ2-2, is DAGVTQSPTHLIKTRGQQVTLRCSPISGHKSVSWYQQVLGQGPQFIFQYYEKEERGRGNFPDRFSARQFPNYSSELNVNALLLGDSALYLCASSYGQPGTGELFFGEGSRLTVL.